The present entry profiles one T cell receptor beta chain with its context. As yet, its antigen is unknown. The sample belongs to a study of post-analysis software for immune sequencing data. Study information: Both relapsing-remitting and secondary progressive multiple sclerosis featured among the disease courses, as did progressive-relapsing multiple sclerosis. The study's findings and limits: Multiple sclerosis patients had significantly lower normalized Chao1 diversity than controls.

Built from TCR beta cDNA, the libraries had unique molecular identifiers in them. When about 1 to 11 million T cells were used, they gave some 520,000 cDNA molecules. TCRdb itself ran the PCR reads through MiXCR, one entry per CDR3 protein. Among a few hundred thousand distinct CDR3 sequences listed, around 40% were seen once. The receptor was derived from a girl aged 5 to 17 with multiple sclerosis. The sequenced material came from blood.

DNA of the CDR3: TGTGCCAGCAGTTTGACTAGCGGGAGTTACGAGACCCAGTACTTC. As protein: CASSLTSGSYETQYF. The gene calls are TRBV7-3 and TRBJ2-7; 12 bases match TRBD2. The J call is uncertain, as TRBJ2-5 better fits the DNA end. The CDR3 is made up of 15 amino acids. Germline V gene sequence: CDR1 SGHTA, CDR2 FQGTGA.